This T cell receptor (beta chain) was documented in a study of blood T cell repertoires in COVID-19. Study background: Material from acute and convalescent COVID-19 was sourced from the United States, Italy and Spain. From T cells, B-cell-depleted T cells, or PBMCs came the material, which was cDNA or gDNA.

Generated by immunoSEQ multiplex PCR, the TCRdb table keeps only in-frame clones and is missing some. Among about 130,000 clones listed, about 80% were seen once. Germline CDR1 and CDR2: SEHNR and FQNEAQ (reference sequence). V lost 6 bases and J lost 12; bases outside the gene matches: 14. The CDR3 covers 14 residues. This TCR was sampled from a man aged 55 to 70 with acute or convalescent COVID-19. The rearrangement links TRBV7-9 to TRBJ2-1; TRBD2 matches 7 bases. Sequencing was performed on peripheral blood. DNA for the CDR3: TGTGCCAGCAGACCACGGACTAGGCCCTATGGGCAGTTCTTC. Protein sequence: CASRPRTRPYGQFF.